The 20 T cell receptor beta chains below all came from one sample that was sequenced in a study of blood T cell repertoires in COVID-19 (dated by TCRdb to about 2020). The method was the immunoSEQ multiplex PCR assay. TCRdb carries this immuneACCESS record with in-frame sequences only. Its versions omit some clonotypes, under half of them owing to an unresolved V gene in the studies checked, with the rest unexplained. The sample profile shows 250,000 to 400,000 clones; 75% to 90% of them were found once. Clones ranked in the top ten supply roughly 2.9% of the sample. The sample was peripheral blood. All receptors come from a woman aged 30 to 39 with COVID-19, enrolled during active disease.

The chain links TRBV15 to TRBJ2-5, with 8 nucleotides matching TRBD2. CDR1 is LNHNV and CDR2 is YYDKDF in the germline V gene (reference sequence). V trimming: 1 base; J trimming: 2 bases; junction bases outside the gene matches: 15. CDR3 length: 19 amino acids. CDR3 nucleotide sequence: TGTGCCACCAGCAGAGCCCCCGTGCGGGAGGCCCCGTCTCAAGAGACCCAGTACTTC. Amino acid sequence: CATSRAPVREAPSQETQYF.

This chain joins TRBV11-2 and TRBJ1-1; TRBD1 aligns across 8 bases. Looked up from germline, CDR1 is SGHAT and CDR2 is FQNNGV. The CDR3 spans 14 residues. V dropped 5 bases and J dropped 6; count of bases not matched to a gene: 8. The CDR3 sequence: CASSPGQGFPEAFF. CDR3 in DNA: TGTGCCAGCAGCCCAGGACAGGGATTCCCTGAAGCTTTCTTT.

This clone was detected only once. The V gene is TRBV18, the J gene TRBJ1-1; D is possibly TRBD1 (5 bases). Trimming shortened V by 3 bases and J by 9 bases, and 11 bases separated the two germline ends. Germline loops: CDR1 KGHSH, CDR2 LQKENI. The CDR3 sequence is 12 residues long. CDR3 sequence (DNA): TGTGCCAGCTCACCGGACACGTTCCAAGCTTTCTTT. Encoded protein: CASSPDTFQAFF.

The chain is built from TRBV4-2 and TRBJ1-5, with TRBD1 identical over 7 bases. Per germline, CDR1 LGHNA and CDR2 YNFKEQ. V was clipped by 4 bases and J by 5 bases; unmatched bases: 8. CDR3 size: 15 residues. The CDR3: CASSREDRPDQPQHF. In nucleotides, the CDR3 is TGTGCCAGCAGCCGTGAGGACAGGCCTGATCAGCCCCAGCATTTT.

The rearrangement uses TRBV5-1 and TRBJ2-2, with 12 bases lining up with TRBD2. V was clipped by 4 bases and J by 5 bases; unmatched bases: 6. Germline V CDR1 and CDR2: SGHRS, YFSETQ. The CDR3 covers 16 residues. The DNA for the CDR3 is TGCGCCAGCAGCCGCAAACTAGCGGGAGGTACCGGGGAGCTGTTTTTT. Translated: CASSRKLAGGTGELFF.

This clone has only one observation. The V gene is TRBV11-1, the J gene TRBJ2-7; possibly TRBD2 for D (5 bases). The germline V and J ends were trimmed by 5 bases and 0 bases, with 14 bases remaining between them. Germline V gene sequence: CDR1 SGHAT, CDR2 FQDESV (reference sequence). The CDR3 runs 15 residues. CDR3 DNA: TGTGCCAGCAGCGCCTTAGCGACCAGCTCCTACGAGCAGTACTTC. It is translated as CASSALATSSYEQYF. Full variable domain (missing parts from reference TRBV11-1 and TRBJ2-7): EAEVAQSPRYKITEKSQAVAFWCDPISGHATLYWYRQILGQGPELLVQFQDESVVDDSQLPKDRFSAERLKGVDSTLKIQPAELGDSAMYLCASSALATSSYEQYFGPGTRLTVT.

This clone came up a few times. This chain uses TRBV4-1 with TRBJ2-7, with a possible D match to TRBD2 (6 bases). Germline loops: CDR1 MGHRA, CDR2 YSYEKL. The CDR3 runs to 16 residues. Trimming removed 1 base from V and 1 base from J, with 14 bases in between. CDR3 DNA sequence: TGCGCCAGCAGCCAAGTCGGAGGGACGCGGTCCTACGAGCAGTACTTC. This encodes CASSQVGGTRSYEQYF.

The rearrangement joins TRBV15 to TRBJ2-1, with 13 bases aligning to TRBD2. J was trimmed by 5 bases and V by 3 bases; bases with no gene match: 10. The CDR3 loop spans 18 amino acids. Per germline, CDR1 LNHNV and CDR2 YYDKDF (reference sequence). The CDR3 nucleotides read TGTGCCACCAGCAGGGAACTAGCGGGAGGGCCGGACCACAATGAGCAGTTCTTC. Translated, it gives CATSRELAGGPDHNEQFF.

The chain employs TRBV11-2 and TRBJ2-7; TRBD2 matches at 12 bases. This CDR3 is 14 amino acids long. Germline values: CDR1 SGHAT, CDR2 FQNNGV. The trim removed 4 bases at V and 4 bases at J, leaving 2 bases unmatched. The CDR3, as DNA: TGTGCCAGCAGCTCCGGGACTAGCGGGTACGAGCAGTACTTC. This sequence encodes CASSSGTSGYEQYF.

The V gene is TRBV29-1, the J gene TRBJ1-4, with D hard to call. Trimming took off 4 bases at V and 4 bases at J, with 10 bases between the two ends. This CDR3 region has 13 residues. Germline loops: CDR1 SQVTM, CDR2 ANQGSEA. CDR3 sequence (DNA): TGCAGCGTTGTAAGCGGGTTTAATGAAAAACTGTTTTTT. It translates to CSVVSGFNEKLFF.

CDR3 nucleotide sequence: TGTGCCAGCTCTCTGGGACAGCTGAGCTACGAGCAGTACTTC. Translating gives CASSLGQLSYEQYF. This sequence joins TRBV18 and TRBJ2-7; 7 bases are a match to TRBD1. V trimming: 6 bases; J trimming: 3 bases; junction bases outside the gene matches: 8. From germline, CDR1 is KGHSH and CDR2 LQKENI. There are 14 residues in the CDR3.

A single count supports this clone. Other DNA sequences of this sample code for an identical CDR3. This chain uses TRBV7-6 with TRBJ2-1; 8 positions match TRBD1. V was clipped by 3 bases and J by 4 bases; unmatched bases: 2. Germline V gene lookup returns CDR1 SGHVS and CDR2 FNYEAQ. This CDR3 is built from 14 residues. DNA of the CDR3: TGTGCCAGCAGCTTTGGGACAGGATACAATGAGCAGTTCTTC. Its protein product is CASSFGTGYNEQFF. The whole variable domain, filled in from reference TRBV7-6 and TRBJ2-1, reads GAGVSQSPRYKVTKRGQDVALRCDPISGHVSLYWYRQALGQGPEFLTYFNYEAQQDKSGLPNDRFSAERPEGSISTLTIQRTEQRDSAMYRCASSFGTGYNEQFFGPGTRLTVL.

The rearrangement links TRBV6-5 to TRBJ2-7; 8 bases match TRBD1. CDR1 is MNHEY and CDR2 is SVGAGI in the germline V gene. V lost 0 bases to trimming and J lost 9 bases; unmatched junction nucleotides: 13. The CDR3 sequence is 16 residues long. CDR3 DNA sequence: TGTGCCAGCAGTTACTCCCCGGGACAGGATACCTTAAGGCAGTACTTC. It yields the protein CASSYSPGQDTLRQYF.

This clone came up a few times. V gene TRBV30 combines with J gene TRBJ1-5; D uncertain. The germline V gene has CDR1 GTSNPN and CDR2 SVGIG (reference sequence). The CDR3 runs 14 residues. Trimming stripped 5 bases from V and 7 bases from J, with 18 bases between. In DNA form, the CDR3 reads TGTGCCTGGTCCAAAATGGAGGTCCGCCAGCCCCAGCATTTT. This codes for CAWSKMEVRQPQHF.

This CDR3 reads CASSSQIQGLTDTQYF. In DNA form, the CDR3 reads TGTGCCAGCAGCTCCCAGATACAGGGCTTGACAGATACGCAGTATTTT. The genes are TRBV7-2 and TRBJ2-3; D is possibly TRBD1 (6 bases). V was clipped by 4 bases and J by 3 bases, with 17 bases between them. The CDR3 runs to 16 residues. Looked up from germline, CDR1 is SGHTA and CDR2 is FQGNSA.

The chain uses TRBV5-1 and TRBJ1-2; D is undetermined. Deletions cut 0 bases from V and 3 bases from J, with 9 bases between. Germline V gives CDR1 SGHRS, CDR2 YFSETQ. This CDR3 is built from 14 residues. The CDR3 loop is CASSLGLGDYGYTF. As DNA, the CDR3 is TGCGCCAGCAGCTTGGGGCTGGGCGACTATGGCTACACCTTC. Filled out from reference TRBV5-1 and TRBJ1-2, the complete variable domain reads KAGVTQTPRYLIKTRGQQVTLSCSPISGHRSVSWYQQTPGQGLQFLFEYFSETQRNKGNFPGRFSGRQFSNSRSEMNVSTLELGDSALYLCASSLGLGDYGYTFGSGTRLTVV.

The chain links TRBV11-3 to TRBJ2-1; 12 bases align to TRBD2. The CDR3 length is 15 residues. V gave up 2 bases and J gave up 7 bases; unmatched junction bases: 3. Germline V lookup: CDR1 SGHNT, CDR2 YENEEA. The CDR3 here is CASSLLAGGLNEQFF. Written as DNA, the CDR3 is TGTGCCAGCAGCTTACTAGCGGGAGGGCTTAATGAGCAGTTCTTC. The full variable domain, rest sourced from reference TRBV11-3 and TRBJ2-1, is EAGVVQSPRYKIIEKKQPVAFWCNPISGHNTLYWYLQNLGQGPELLIRYENEEAVDDSQLPKDRFSAERLKGVDSTLKIQPAELGDSAVYLCASSLLAGGLNEQFFGPGTRLTVL.

This chain links TRBV15 with TRBJ2-2, with TRBD1 as a possible D gene (6 bases). The CDR3 sequence is 14 residues long. Germline CDR1 reads LNHNV; CDR2 reads YYDKDF (reference sequence). V gave up 0 bases and J gave up 7 bases, with 9 bases separating them. DNA of the CDR3: TGTGCCACCAGCAGAGATGAGGGGGTCGGGGAGCTGTTTTTT. Its protein is CATSRDEGVGELFF.

V gene TRBV6-6 combines with J gene TRBJ2-1, with 7 bases aligning to TRBD2. The ends lost 0 bases at V and 1 base at J; junction bases unmatched: 0. There are 15 residues in the CDR3. In germline, CDR1 is MNHNY, CDR2 SVGAGI (reference sequence). The CDR3 loop is CASSYSGGSYNEQFF. CDR3 nucleotides: TGTGCCAGCAGTTACTCGGGGGGGTCCTACAATGAGCAGTTCTTC.

This clone is a singleton in its sample. At one end, the junction sequence differs from germline, possibly due to a read error. This sequence joins TRBV18 and TRBJ2-2; possible D gene TRBD1, 6 bases. CDR1 is KGHSH, CDR2 LQKENI, per germline. The CDR3 consists of 16 residues. The CDR3 reads CASSPAVDRSSGELFF. Here the CDR3 DNA reads TGTGCCAGCTCACCTGCAGTTGACAGGTCCTCCGGAGAGCTGTTTTTT.